This TCR beta chain was recorded in a study of CD8 T cells in Susac syndrome. Overall study findings and caveats: The number of individuals included in the study's TCR sequencing and HLA analysis was acknowledged as relatively small.

Sequencing of TCR beta was carried out in blood CD8+ and CD4+ T cells. Germline V lookup: CDR1 PRHDT, CDR2 FYEKMQ (reference sequence). Trimming took off 5 bases at V and 4 bases at J, with 17 bases between the two ends. This CDR3 region has 15 residues. The authors reverse transcribed roughly 0.5 to 1 ug RNA with random hexamers. Coverage of TCR beta CDR3 amplification by immunoSEQ multiplex PCR extended to 54 Vbeta and 13 Jbeta. TCRdb processed the immunoSEQ multiplex PCR reads anew with MiXCR; each CDR3 protein has one entry. The sample contains 80,000 to 90,000 distinct CDR3 sequences, 80% to 95% of which appear only once. In the case of this clonotype: Its antigen is undetermined.

The source material was CD8+ T cells from PBMCs. The sequence was collected from a human donor in good health. The V gene is TRBV13, the J gene TRBJ1-1, with D tentatively TRBD1 (6 bases). CDR3 DNA sequence: TGTGCCAGCAGCCCCCGGGGGGCTGGGATCACTGAAGCTTTCTTT. Translation gives CASSPRGAGITEAFF.